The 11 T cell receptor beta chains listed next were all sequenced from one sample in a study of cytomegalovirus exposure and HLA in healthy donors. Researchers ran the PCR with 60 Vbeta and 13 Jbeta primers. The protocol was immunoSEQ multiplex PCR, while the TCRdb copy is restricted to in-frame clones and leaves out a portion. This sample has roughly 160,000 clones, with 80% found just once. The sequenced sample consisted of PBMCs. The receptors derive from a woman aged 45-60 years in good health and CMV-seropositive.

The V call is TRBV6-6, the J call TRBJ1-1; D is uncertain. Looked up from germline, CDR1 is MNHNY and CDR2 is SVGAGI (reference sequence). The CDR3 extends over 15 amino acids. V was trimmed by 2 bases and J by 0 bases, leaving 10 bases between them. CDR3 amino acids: CASSYGRSMNTEAFF. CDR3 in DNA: TGTGCCAGCAGTTACGGCCGATCCATGAACACTGAAGCTTTCTTT.

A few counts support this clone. CDR3 in amino acids: CASNQGLATTDTQYF. The DNA of the CDR3 is TGCGCCAGCAATCAAGGACTAGCGACCACAGATACGCAGTATTTT. The chain combines TRBV5-1 with TRBJ2-3, with 9 bases lining up with TRBD2. CDR1 and CDR2 (germline): SGHRS, YFSETQ. The CDR3 has 15 residues. Germline trimming cut 6 bases from V and 2 bases from J; bases unmatched to any gene: 7. Looking up the rest from reference TRBV5-1 and TRBJ2-3 gives the full variable domain: KAGVTQTPRYLIKTRGQQVTLSCSPISGHRSVSWYQQTPGQGLQFLFEYFSETQRNKGNFPGRFSGRQFSNSRSEMNVSTLELGDSALYLCASNQGLATTDTQYFGPGTRLTVL.

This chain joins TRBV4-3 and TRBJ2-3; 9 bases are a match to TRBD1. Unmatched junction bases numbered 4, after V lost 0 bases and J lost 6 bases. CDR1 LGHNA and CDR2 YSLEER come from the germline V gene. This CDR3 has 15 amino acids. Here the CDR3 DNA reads TGCGCCAGCAGCCAAGAAGGGACAGGGTCGGATACGCAGTATTTT. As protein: CASSQEGTGSDTQYF.

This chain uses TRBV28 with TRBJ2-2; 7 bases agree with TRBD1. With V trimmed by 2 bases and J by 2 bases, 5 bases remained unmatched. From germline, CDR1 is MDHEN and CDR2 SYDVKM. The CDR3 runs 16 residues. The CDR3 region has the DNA TGTGCCAGCAGTTTAGGAGACAGGGTAAACACCGGGGAGCTGTTTTTT. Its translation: CASSLGDRVNTGELFF.

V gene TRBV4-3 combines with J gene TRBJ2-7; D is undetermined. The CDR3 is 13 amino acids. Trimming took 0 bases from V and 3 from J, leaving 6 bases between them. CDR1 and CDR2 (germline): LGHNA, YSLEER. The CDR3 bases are TGCGCCAGCAGCCAAGATAGATACTACGAGCAGTACTTC. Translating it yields CASSQDRYYEQYF.

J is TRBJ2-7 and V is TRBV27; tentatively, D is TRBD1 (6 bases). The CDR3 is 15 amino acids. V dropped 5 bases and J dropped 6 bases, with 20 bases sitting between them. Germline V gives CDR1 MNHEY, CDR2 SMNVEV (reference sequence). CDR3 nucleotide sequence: TGTGCCAGCAGTAAAAACAGGGTTGGAGGACTCGAGCAGTACTTC. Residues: CASSKNRVGGLEQYF.

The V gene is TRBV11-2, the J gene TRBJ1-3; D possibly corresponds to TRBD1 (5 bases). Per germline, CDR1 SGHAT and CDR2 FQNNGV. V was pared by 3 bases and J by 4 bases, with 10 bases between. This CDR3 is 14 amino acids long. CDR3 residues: CASSFAGYGNTIYF. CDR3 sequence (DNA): TGTGCCAGCAGCTTCGCAGGGTACGGAAACACCATATATTTT.

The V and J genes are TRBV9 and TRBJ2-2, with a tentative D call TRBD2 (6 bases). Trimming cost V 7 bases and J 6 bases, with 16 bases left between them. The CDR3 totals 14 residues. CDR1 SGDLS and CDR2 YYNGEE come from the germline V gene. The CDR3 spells CASGNGRWAGELFF. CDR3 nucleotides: TGTGCCAGCGGAAATGGGAGGTGGGCCGGGGAGCTGTTTTTT.

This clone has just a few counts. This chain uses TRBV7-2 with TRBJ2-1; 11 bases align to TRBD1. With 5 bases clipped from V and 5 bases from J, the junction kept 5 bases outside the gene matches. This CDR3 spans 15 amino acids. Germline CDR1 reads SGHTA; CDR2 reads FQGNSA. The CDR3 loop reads CASSGRDRGDNEQFF. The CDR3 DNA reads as TGTGCCAGCAGCGGCCGGGACAGGGGGGACAATGAGCAGTTCTTC.

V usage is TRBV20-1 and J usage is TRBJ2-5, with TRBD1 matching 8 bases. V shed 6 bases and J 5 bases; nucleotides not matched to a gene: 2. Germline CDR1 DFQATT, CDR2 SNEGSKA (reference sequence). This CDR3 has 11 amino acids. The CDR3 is CSATGGETQYF. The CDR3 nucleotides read TGCAGTGCCACAGGGGGGGAGACCCAGTACTTC.

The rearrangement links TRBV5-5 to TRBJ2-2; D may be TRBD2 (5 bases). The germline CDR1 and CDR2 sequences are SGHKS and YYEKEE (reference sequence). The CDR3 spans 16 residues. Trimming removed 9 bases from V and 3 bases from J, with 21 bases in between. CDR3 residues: CATAERYGGYTGELFF. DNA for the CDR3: TGTGCCACAGCAGAGCGGTATGGCGGGTACACCGGGGAGCTGTTTTTT.